This T cell receptor beta chain was sequenced during a study of blood T cell repertoires in COVID-19. Turning to the study itself: Some COVID-19 samples were acute and others convalescent; all came from the United States, Italy and Spain.

The CDR3 loop spans 14 amino acids. V was clipped by 3 bases and J by 0 bases, with 9 bases between them. Per germline, CDR1 SGDLS and CDR2 YYNGEE. Per the original methods: Reference gene primers were amplified, and this amplification served to estimate nucleated cell counts. The protocol was immunoSEQ multiplex PCR, while the TCRdb copy is restricted to in-frame clones and leaves out a portion. V and J calls and clone size are given by that table; D and trimming were obtained from the DNA. Here the sample spans around 220,000 clones, 85% to 90% being singletons. Sequenced input: peripheral blood. The receptor was derived from a man aged 45-60 years with acute or convalescent COVID-19. This chain uses TRBV9 with TRBJ1-1; D is ambiguous. CDR3 in amino acids: CASSAPRVNTEAFF. The CDR3 nucleotides are TGTGCCAGCAGCGCCCCTCGGGTGAACACTGAAGCTTTCTTT.